This entry features one TCR beta chain sequence. Antigen unknown. This CDR3 has 13 residues. Germline V gives CDR1 MNHEY, CDR2 SMNVEV (reference sequence). The V end was cut by 2 bases, the J end by 4 bases, with 7 bases between. The assay was immunoSEQ multiplex PCR, and TCRdb's table has in-frame clones only and misses some. The sample yields roughly 40,000 clones, more than 80% seen once. The data were taken from a study of STAT5B mutations in CD4+ large granular lymphocyte leukemia. General study results and limits: Data were not HLA-matched across samples. TRBV06-family usage was enriched in top patient clones (8/27) versus controls (2/35).

The J gene is TRBJ2-3, the V gene TRBV27; D is uncertain. The receptor was derived from a human donor in good health. Sequencing was done on a sample of CD4+ T cells from blood buffy coats. CDR3 sequence (DNA): TGTGCCAGCAGTTTAGTTCCGGCAGATACGCAGTATTTT. It translates to CASSLVPADTQYF.